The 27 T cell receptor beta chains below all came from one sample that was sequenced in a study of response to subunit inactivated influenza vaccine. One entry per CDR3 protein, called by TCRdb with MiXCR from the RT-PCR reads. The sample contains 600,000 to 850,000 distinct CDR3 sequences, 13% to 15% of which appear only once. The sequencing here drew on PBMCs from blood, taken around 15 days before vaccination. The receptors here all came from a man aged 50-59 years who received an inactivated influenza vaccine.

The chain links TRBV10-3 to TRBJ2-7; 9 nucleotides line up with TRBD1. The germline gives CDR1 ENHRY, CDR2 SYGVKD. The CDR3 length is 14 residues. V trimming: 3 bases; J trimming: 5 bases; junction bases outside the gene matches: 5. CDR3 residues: CAISEGQGPDEQYF. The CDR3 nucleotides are TGTGCCATCAGTGAAGGACAGGGGCCGGACGAGCAGTACTTC.

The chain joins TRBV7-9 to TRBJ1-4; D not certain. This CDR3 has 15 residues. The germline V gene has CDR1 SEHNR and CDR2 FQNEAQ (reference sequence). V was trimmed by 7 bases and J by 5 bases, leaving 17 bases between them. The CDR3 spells CASTQNGQPNEKLFF. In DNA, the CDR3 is TGTGCCAGCACCCAAAACGGGCAGCCAAATGAAAAACTGTTTTTT.

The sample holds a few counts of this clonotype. The CDR3 DNA follows: TGCGCCAGCAGCCATCGCGGGGGGGGACTAGACGCCGAGCAGTACTTC. Amino acids: CASSHRGGGLDAEQYF. This chain links TRBV4-3 with TRBJ2-7, with 9 bases fitting TRBD2. Germline values: CDR1 LGHNA, CDR2 YSLEER. V shed 3 bases and J 6 bases; nucleotides not matched to a gene: 12. The CDR3 is made up of 16 amino acids.

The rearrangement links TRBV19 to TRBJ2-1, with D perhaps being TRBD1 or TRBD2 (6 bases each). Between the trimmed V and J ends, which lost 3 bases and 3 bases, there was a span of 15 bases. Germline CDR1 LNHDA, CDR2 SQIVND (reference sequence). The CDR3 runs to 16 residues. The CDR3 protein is CASSITGGQFYNEQFF. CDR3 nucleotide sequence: TGTGCCAGTAGTATTACCGGGGGACAATTCTACAATGAGCAGTTCTTC.

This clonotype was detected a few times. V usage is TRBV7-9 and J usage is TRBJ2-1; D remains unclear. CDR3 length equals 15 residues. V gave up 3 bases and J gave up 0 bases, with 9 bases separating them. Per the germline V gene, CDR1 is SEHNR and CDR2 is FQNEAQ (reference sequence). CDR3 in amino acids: CASSFGLTSYNEQFF. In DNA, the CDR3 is TGTGCCAGCAGCTTCGGCCTAACCTCCTACAATGAGCAGTTCTTC. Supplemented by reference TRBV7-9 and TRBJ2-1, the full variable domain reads DTGVSQNPRHKITKRGQNVTFRCDPISEHNRLYWYRQTLGQGPEFLTYFQNEAQLEKSRLLSDRFSAERPKGSFSTLEIQRTEQGDSAMYLCASSFGLTSYNEQFFGPGTRLTVL.

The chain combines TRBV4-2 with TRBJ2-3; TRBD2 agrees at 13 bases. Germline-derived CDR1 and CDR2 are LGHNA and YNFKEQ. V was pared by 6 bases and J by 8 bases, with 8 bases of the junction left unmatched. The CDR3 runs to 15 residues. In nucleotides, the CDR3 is TGTGCCAGCAGGGAACTAGCGGGGGGGCCTGGTACGCAGTATTTT. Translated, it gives CASRELAGGPGTQYF.

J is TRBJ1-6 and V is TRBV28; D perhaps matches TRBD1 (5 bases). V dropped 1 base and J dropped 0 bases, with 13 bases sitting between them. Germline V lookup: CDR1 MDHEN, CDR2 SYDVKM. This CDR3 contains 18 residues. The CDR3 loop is CASSLYDSGSSYNSPLHF. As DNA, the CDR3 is TGTGCCAGCAGTTTATATGACAGCGGTAGCTCCTATAATTCACCCCTCCACTTT.

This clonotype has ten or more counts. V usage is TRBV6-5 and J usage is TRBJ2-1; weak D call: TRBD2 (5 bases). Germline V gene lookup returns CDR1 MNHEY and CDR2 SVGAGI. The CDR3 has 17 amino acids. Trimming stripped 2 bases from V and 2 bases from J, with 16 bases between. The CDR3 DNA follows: TGTGCCAGCAGTTACAAGTCCACTAGGGTCCCCTACAATGAGCAGTTCTTC. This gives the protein CASSYKSTRVPYNEQFF.

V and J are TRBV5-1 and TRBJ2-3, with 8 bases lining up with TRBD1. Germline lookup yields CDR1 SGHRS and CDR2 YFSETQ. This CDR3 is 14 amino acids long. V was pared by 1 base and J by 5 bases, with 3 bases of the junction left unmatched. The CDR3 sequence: CASSLQGAEDTQYF. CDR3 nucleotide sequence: TGCGCCAGCAGCTTGCAGGGGGCAGAAGATACGCAGTATTTT.

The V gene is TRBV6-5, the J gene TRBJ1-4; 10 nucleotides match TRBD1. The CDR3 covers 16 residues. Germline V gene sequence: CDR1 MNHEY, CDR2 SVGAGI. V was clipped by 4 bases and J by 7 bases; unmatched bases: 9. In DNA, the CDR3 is TGTGCCAGCAGTTCGCCGTCGACAGGGGGCTCTGAAAAACTGTTTTTT. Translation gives CASSSPSTGGSEKLFF.

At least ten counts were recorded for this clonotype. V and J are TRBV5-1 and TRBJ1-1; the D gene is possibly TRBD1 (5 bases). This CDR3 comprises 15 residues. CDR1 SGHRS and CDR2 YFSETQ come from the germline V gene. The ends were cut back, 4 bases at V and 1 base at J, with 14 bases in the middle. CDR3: CASSPQGKGNTEAFF. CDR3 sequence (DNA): TGCGCCAGCAGCCCCCAGGGTAAGGGGAACACTGAAGCTTTCTTT.

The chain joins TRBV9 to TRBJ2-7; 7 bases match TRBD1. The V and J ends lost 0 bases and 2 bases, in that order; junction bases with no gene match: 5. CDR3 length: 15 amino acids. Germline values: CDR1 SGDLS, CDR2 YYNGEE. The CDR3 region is CASSVEPQGAYEQYF. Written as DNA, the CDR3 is TGTGCCAGCAGCGTAGAGCCGCAGGGGGCCTACGAGCAGTACTTC.

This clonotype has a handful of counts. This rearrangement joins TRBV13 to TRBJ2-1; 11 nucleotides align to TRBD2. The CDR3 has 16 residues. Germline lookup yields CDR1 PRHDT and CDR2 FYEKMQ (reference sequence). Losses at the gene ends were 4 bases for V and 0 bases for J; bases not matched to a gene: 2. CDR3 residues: CASSWGLAVSYNEQFF. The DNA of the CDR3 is TGTGCCAGCAGCTGGGGACTAGCGGTCTCCTACAATGAGCAGTTCTTC. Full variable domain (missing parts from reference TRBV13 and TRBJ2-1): AAGVIQSPRHLIKEKRETATLKCYPIPRHDTVYWYQQGPGQDPQFLISFYEKMQSDKGSIPDRFSAQQFSDYHSELNMSSLELGDSALYFCASSWGLAVSYNEQFFGPGTRLTVL.

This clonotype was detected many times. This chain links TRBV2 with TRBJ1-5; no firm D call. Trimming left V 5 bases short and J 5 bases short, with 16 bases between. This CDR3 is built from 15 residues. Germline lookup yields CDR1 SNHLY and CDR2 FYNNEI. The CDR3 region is CASSLLRMRDQPQHF. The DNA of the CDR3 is TGTGCCAGCAGTCTCCTACGGATGCGGGATCAGCCCCAGCATTTT.

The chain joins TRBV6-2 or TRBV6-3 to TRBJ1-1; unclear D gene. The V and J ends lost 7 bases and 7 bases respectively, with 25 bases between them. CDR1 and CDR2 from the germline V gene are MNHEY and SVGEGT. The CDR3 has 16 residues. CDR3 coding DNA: TGTGCCAGCACCAAGTGGGAGTTGGGCCTTTTGGGTGAAGCTTTCTTT. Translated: CASTKWELGLLGEAFF.

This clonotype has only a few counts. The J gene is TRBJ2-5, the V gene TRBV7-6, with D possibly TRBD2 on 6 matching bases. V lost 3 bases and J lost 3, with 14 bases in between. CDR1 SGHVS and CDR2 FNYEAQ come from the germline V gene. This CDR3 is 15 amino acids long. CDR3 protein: CASSFQGGREETQYF. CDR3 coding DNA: TGTGCCAGCAGCTTCCAGGGAGGTAGGGAAGAGACCCAGTACTTC. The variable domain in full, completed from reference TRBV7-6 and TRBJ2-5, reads GAGVSQSPRYKVTKRGQDVALRCDPISGHVSLYWYRQALGQGPEFLTYFNYEAQQDKSGLPNDRFSAERPEGSISTLTIQRTEQRDSAMYRCASSFQGGREETQYFGPGTRLLVL.

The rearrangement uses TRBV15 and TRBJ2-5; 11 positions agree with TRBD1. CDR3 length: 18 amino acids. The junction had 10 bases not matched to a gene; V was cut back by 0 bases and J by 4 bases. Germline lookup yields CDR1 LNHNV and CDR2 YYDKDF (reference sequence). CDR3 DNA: TGTGCCACCAGCAGAGATTCGGGGACAGGGGGAGATAGAGAGACCCAGTACTTC. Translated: CATSRDSGTGGDRETQYF.

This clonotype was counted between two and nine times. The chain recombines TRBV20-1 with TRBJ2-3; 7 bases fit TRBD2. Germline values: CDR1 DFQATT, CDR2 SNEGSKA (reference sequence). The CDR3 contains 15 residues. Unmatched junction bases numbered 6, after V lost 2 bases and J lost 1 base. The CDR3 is CSARSLAKGTDTQYF. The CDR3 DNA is TGCAGTGCTAGATCACTAGCGAAGGGCACAGATACGCAGTATTTT.

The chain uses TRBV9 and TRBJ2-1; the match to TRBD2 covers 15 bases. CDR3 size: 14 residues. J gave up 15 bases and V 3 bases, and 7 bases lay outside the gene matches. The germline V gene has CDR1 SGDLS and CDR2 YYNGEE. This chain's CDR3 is CASSEGTSGRTSFF. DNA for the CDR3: TGTGCCAGCAGCGAGGGGACTAGCGGGAGGACGTCGTTCTTC.

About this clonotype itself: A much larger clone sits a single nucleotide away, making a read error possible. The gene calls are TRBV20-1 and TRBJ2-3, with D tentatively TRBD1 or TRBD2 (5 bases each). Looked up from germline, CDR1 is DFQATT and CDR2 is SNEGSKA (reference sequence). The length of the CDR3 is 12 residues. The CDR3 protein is CSASGATDKQYF. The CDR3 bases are TGCAGTGCTAGCGGGGCCACAGATAAGCAGTATTTT.

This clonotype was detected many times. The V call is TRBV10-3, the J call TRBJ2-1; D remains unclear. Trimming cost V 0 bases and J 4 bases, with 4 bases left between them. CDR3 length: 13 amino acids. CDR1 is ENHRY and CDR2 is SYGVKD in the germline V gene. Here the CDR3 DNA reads TGTGCCATCAGTGAGTCCCCATACAATGAGCAGTTCTTC. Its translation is CAISESPYNEQFF.

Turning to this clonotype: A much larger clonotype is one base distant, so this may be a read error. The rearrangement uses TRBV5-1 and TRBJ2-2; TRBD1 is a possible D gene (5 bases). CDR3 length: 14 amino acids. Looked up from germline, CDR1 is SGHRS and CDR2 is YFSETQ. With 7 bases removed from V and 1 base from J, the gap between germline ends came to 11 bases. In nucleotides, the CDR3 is TGCGCCAGCCGCTCCCAGGGGAACACCGGGGAGCTGTTTTTT. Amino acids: CASRSQGNTGELFF.

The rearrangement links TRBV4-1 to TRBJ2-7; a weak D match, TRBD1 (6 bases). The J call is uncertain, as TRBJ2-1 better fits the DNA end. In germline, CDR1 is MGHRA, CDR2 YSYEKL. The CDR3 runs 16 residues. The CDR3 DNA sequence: TGCGCCAGCAGCCAAGATTCTCACAGGGCCTCCTACGAGCAGTTCTTC. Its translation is CASSQDSHRASYEQFF.

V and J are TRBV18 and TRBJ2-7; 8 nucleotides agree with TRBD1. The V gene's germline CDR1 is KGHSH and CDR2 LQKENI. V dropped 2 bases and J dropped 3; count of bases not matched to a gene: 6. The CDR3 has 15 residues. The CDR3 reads CASSPGQGLNYEQYF. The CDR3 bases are TGTGCCAGCTCACCAGGACAGGGCCTGAACTACGAGCAGTACTTC.

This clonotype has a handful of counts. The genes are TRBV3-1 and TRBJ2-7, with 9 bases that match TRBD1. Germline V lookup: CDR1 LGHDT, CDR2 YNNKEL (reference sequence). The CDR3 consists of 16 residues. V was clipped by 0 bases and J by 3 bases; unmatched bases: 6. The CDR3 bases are TGTGCCAGCAGCCAAGAAGGGGGACAGGGAAGCTACGAGCAGTACTTC. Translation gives CASSQEGGQGSYEQYF.

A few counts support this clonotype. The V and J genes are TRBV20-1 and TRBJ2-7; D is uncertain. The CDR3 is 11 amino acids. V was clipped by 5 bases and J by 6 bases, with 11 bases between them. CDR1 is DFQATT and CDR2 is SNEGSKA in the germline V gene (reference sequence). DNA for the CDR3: TGCAGTGCTGTAGGGCCGGGCGAGCAGTACTTC. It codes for CSAVGPGEQYF.

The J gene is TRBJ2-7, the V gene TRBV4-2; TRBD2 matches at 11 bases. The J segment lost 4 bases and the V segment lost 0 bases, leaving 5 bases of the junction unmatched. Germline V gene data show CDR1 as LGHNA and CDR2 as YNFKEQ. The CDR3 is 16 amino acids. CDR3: CASSQEIAGGLYEQYF. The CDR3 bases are TGTGCCAGCAGCCAAGAAATAGCGGGAGGGTTGTACGAGCAGTACTTC.